These 7 T cell receptor beta chains came from one sample sequenced in a study of blood T cell repertoires in COVID-19. Libraries were prepared by immunoSEQ multiplex PCR; TCRdb keeps only in-frame clonotypes and omits some of them. The repertoire holds some 210,000 clones, with around 88% as singletons. The sample comprised peripheral blood. These receptors were taken from a man in his fifties or sixties with active or convalescent COVID-19.

In this sample, this clone turned up a few times. This sequence joins TRBV5-1 and TRBJ2-7, with 7 bases matching TRBD2. The CDR3 runs to 16 residues. With V trimmed by 2 bases and J by 5 bases, 13 bases remained unmatched. Per germline, CDR1 SGHRS and CDR2 YFSETQ. CDR3 protein: CASSFNSAGAADEQYF. CDR3 nucleotide sequence: TGCGCCAGCAGCTTTAATTCCGCGGGAGCAGCCGACGAGCAGTACTTC.

The rearrangement joins TRBV19 to TRBJ2-2, with TRBD2 matching 13 bases. Germline values: CDR1 LNHDA, CDR2 SQIVND (reference sequence). Trimming took 6 bases from V and 3 from J; bases not matched to a gene: 1. This CDR3 spans 15 amino acids. CDR3 loop: CASRGTSGDTGELFF. CDR3 in DNA: TGTGCCAGTAGAGGGACTAGCGGGGACACCGGGGAGCTGTTTTTT.

CDR3 DNA sequence: TGCGCCAGCAGCCTTCAGGCGGGGGGATACCAAGAGACCCAGTACTTC. Translating it yields CASSLQAGGYQETQYF. The chain recombines TRBV4-3 with TRBJ2-5; 8 nucleotides match TRBD2. Germline CDR1 reads LGHNA; CDR2 reads YSLEER. The V segment lost 4 bases and the J segment 0 bases; nucleotides outside the gene matches: 7. There are 16 residues in the CDR3.

The chain uses TRBV3-1 (or the pseudogene TRBV3-2) and TRBJ1-4, with D possibly TRBD1 on 6 matching bases. From germline, CDR1 is LGHDT and CDR2 YNNKEL (reference sequence). The CDR3 spans 16 residues. The V end lost 4 bases, the J end lost 6 bases, and 18 bases lay between the germline ends. The CDR3 protein is CASSRTQGRGDEKLFF. CDR3 DNA: TGTGCCAGCAGCCGAACACAGGGACGTGGTGATGAAAAACTGTTTTTT.

The chain joins TRBV21-1 to TRBJ2-7; TRBD2 is the table's D call, not checked against the DNA. TRBV21-1 is reported as a pseudogene. This CDR3 region has 17 residues. This CDR3 is CASSKEKRQGSSYEQYF. In DNA, the CDR3 is TGTGCCAGCAGCAAAGAGAAAAGGCAAGGGAGCTCCTACGAGCAGTACTTC.

The rearrangement joins TRBV7-2 to TRBJ1-1, with D uncertain. Per the germline V gene, CDR1 is SGHTA and CDR2 is FQGNSA. This CDR3 has 15 residues. V was shortened by 0 bases and J by 1 base, with 9 bases between the two germline ends. CDR3 DNA sequence: TGTGCCAGCAGCTTAGCTCCGGGATCGAACACTGAAGCTTTCTTT. Translation: CASSLAPGSNTEAFF.

The chain uses TRBV19 and TRBJ2-2; 7 positions agree with TRBD1. Germline trimming cut 1 base from V and 5 bases from J; bases unmatched to any gene: 4. This CDR3 region has 15 residues. Germline V gene sequence: CDR1 LNHDA, CDR2 SQIVND (reference sequence). CDR3 DNA sequence: TGTGCCAGTAGTATAGCCGCAGGGGGAACCGGGGAGCTGTTTTTT. Translated: CASSIAAGGTGELFF. Variable domain in full (rest from reference TRBV19 and TRBJ2-2): DGGITQSPKYLFRKEGQNVTLSCEQNLNHDAMYWYRQDPGQGLRLIYYSQIVNDFQKGDIAEGYSVSREKKESFPLTVTSAQKNPTAFYLCASSIAAGGTGELFFGEGSRLTVL.